The clone carrying this T cell receptor (beta chain) was counted between two and nine times. Its antigen remains unidentified. This record comes from a study of T cells in Graves' hyperthyroidism and ophthalmopathy. V was clipped by 5 bases and J by 0 bases, with 10 bases between them. There are 14 residues in the CDR3. CDR1 MNHEY and CDR2 SVGEGT come from the germline V gene. Authors of the study amplified TCR beta CDR3 regions from RNA transcripts. The HTBI set primed first-round TCR CDR3 RT-PCR. TCRdb reanalysed the multiplex PCR reads using MiXCR and keeps one entry per CDR3 protein. The table lists about 620,000 distinct CDR3 sequences, around 15% of them singletons, with approximately 3.8% in the top ten. General study results and limits: Prediction of ophthalmopathy progression came a median roughly 7.1 months pre-onset. Blood also carried most thyroid clonotypes expanded above 0.001.

Sequenced input: blood. The clonotype was recovered from a woman in her thirties with Graves' hyperthyroidism. This chain joins TRBV6-2 or TRBV6-3 and TRBJ1-1; unclear D gene. The CDR3 nucleotides are TGTGCCAGCAGTACCTACACAGTGAACACTGAAGCTTTCTTT. Its protein is CASSTYTVNTEAFF.